This T cell receptor (beta chain) was found in a study of shared clonotypes between healthy human individuals. Study-level findings and limits: Estimated clonotype richness was generally higher in naive than memory subsets.

The germline CDR1 and CDR2 sequences are SGHNT and YENEEA. The V and J ends lost 5 bases and 7 bases, in that order; junction bases with no gene match: 16. CDR3 length: 17 residues. Researchers partitioned CD4+ cells into CD45RA+ naive and CD45RA-negative memory subsets. As for this clone: Its specificity is unknown.

Deep was the level at which the assay was run. Genomic DNA (from each subset) was split evenly across several immunoSEQ plates. Profiled with immunoSEQ multiplex PCR; TCRdb holds only in-frame clones, not every one. The top ten hold 0.13% to 0.15% of the sample, which has roughly 2.5 million clones, 90% to 95% seen once. This chain uses TRBV11-3 with TRBJ2-3; 9 nucleotides match TRBD2. The sample taken for sequencing was naive CD4+ T cells sorted from blood. Regarding subset: CD45RA+ positively selected. The source is a man aged 18 to 29 in good health. As DNA, the CDR3 is TGTGCCAGCAGCCGTGCCCCCCAAGCGGGGGGCCTGAATACGCAGTATTTT. Translated, it gives CASSRAPQAGGLNTQYF. Supplemented by reference TRBV11-3 and TRBJ2-3, the full variable domain reads EAGVVQSPRYKIIEKKQPVAFWCNPISGHNTLYWYLQNLGQGPELLIRYENEEAVDDSQLPKDRFSAERLKGVDSTLKIQPAELGDSAVYLCASSRAPQAGGLNTQYFGPGTRLTVL.